The entry below gives a single TCR beta chain sequence along with its context. The CDR3 sequence is 19 residues long. From germline, CDR1 is SGHTA and CDR2 FQGNSA. After removal of 5 bases from V and 0 bases from J, the junction contained 13 bases not matched to a gene. The data were obtained in a study of blood T cell repertoires in COVID-19. Study at large: COVID-19 samples from acute and convalescent phases originated in the United States, Italy and Spain. The analysed material was cDNA or gDNA that came from T cells, B-cell-depleted T cells, or PBMCs.

How the authors handled the data: Estimation of nucleated cell counts relied on the amplification of reference gene primers. Clones were sequenced by immunoSEQ multiplex PCR, and TCRdb holds only the in-frame ones, with some missing. The D gene and trimming were derived from the DNA, and the V and J assignments and clone size from that table. The table has 120,000 or so clones, about 86% seen once; the top ten hold about 0.9%. This TCR was recovered from a woman aged 50 to 65 with active or convalescent COVID-19. The specimen sequenced was peripheral blood. The V gene is TRBV7-2, the J gene TRBJ2-7, with TRBD2 matching over 13 bases. The CDR3 nucleotides are TGTGCCAGCAGCACGCAACCCTCACTAGCGGGAGGGAGCTCCTACGAGCAGTACTTC. It codes for CASSTQPSLAGGSSYEQYF.